This T cell receptor (beta chain) is from a study of T cells after yellow fever vaccination. CDR3 length: 16 amino acids. TCRdb reprocessed the 5' RACE reads via MiXCR and lists one record per CDR3 protein. The data hold around 350,000 distinct CDR3 sequences, with about 9.9% observed a single time. With regard to this clonotype: The antigen is unknown.

General study points: On re-exposure, the response was weaker but peaked faster, at day 5 versus 15.

The material was PBMCs, obtained on the day of the first yellow fever vaccination. The genes are TRBV21-1 and TRBJ1-5; TRBD1, the D gene given by the table, was not confirmed from the DNA. TRBV21-1 is marked as a pseudogene. The clonotype comes from a young man who received the YFV17D yellow fever vaccine. The CDR3 DNA follows: TGTGCCAGCAGCAACGGATCTCAGGGGAAAGGTCAGCCCCAGCATTTT. The encoded protein is CASSNGSQGKGQPQHF.